A single sample gave rise to the 29 T cell receptor beta chains below, sequenced in a study of early T cells in non-severe SARS-CoV-2 infection. Each CDR3 protein gets one entry after TCRdb re-called the 5' RACE reads with MiXCR. The table includes 62,000 or so distinct CDR3 sequences, approximately 9.2% detected once. The material sequenced was whole blood, taken at baseline. The receptors come from an adult who was a healthcare worker with PCR-confirmed SARS-CoV-2 infection or an uninfected control (not recorded which).

This clonotype was counted many times. The gene calls are TRBV11-2 and TRBJ2-7; D call uncertain. In germline, CDR1 is SGHAT, CDR2 FQNNGV. Trimming shortened V by 1 base and J by 6 bases, and 7 bases separated the two germline ends. The CDR3 loop spans 12 amino acids. This chain's CDR3 is CASSLARREQYF. The CDR3 DNA reads TGTGCCAGCAGCTTAGCAAGGCGCGAGCAGTACTTC.

The chain combines TRBV7-8 with TRBJ2-3; weak D call: TRBD2 (7 bases). The V gene's germline CDR1 is SGHVS and CDR2 FQNEAQ. V lost 3 bases and J lost 3, with 13 bases in between. This CDR3 contains 15 residues. The CDR3 region is CASSFGGLRTDTQYF. CDR3 bases: TGTGCCAGCAGCTTCGGGGGGCTTCGAACAGATACGCAGTATTTT. Drawing the rest from reference TRBV7-8 and TRBJ2-3, the complete variable domain is GAGVSQSPRYKVAKRGQDVALRCDPISGHVSLFWYQQALGQGPEFLTYFQNEAQLDKSGLPSDRFFAERPEGSVSTLKIQRTQQEDSAVYLCASSFGGLRTDTQYFGPGTRLTVL.

This clonotype has more than one count but fewer than ten. The chain uses TRBV10-3 and TRBJ2-5; D gene unclear. V was shortened by 3 bases and J by 6 bases, with 5 bases between the two germline ends. This CDR3 comprises 11 residues. The germline V gene has CDR1 ENHRY and CDR2 SYGVKD. In DNA, the CDR3 is TGTGCCATCAGTGATACAAAGACCCAGTACTTC. This translates into CAISDTKTQYF.

The rearrangement links TRBV7-2 to TRBJ2-1; 11 positions match TRBD2. This CDR3 is built from 15 residues. V lost 2 bases to trimming and J lost 8 bases; unmatched junction nucleotides: 5. Germline V gene sequence: CDR1 SGHTA, CDR2 FQGNSA. In nucleotides, the CDR3 is TGTGCCAGCAGCTTATGGACTAGCGGGCCCGATGAGCAGTTCTTC. Its protein product is CASSLWTSGPDEQFF.

This clonotype was seen ten or more times. The CDR3 loop reads CASSVIAGDLDTQYF. In DNA form, the CDR3 reads TGCGCCAGCAGTGTAATAGCGGGAGACTTAGATACGCAGTATTTT. The gene calls are TRBV10-1 and TRBJ2-3; TRBD2 matches at 9 bases. V dropped 4 bases and J dropped 5; count of bases not matched to a gene: 7. Germline V gene sequence: CDR1 WNHNN, CDR2 SYGVQD (reference sequence). This CDR3 spans 15 amino acids.

CDR3 sequence (DNA): TGCAGTGCTAGGTCGGACTCTGGGGCCAACGTCCTGACTTTC. It translates to CSARSDSGANVLTF. This sequence joins TRBV20-1 and TRBJ2-6, with D unclear. V shed 3 bases and J shed 0 bases, with 6 bases lying between them. Per the germline V gene, CDR1 is DFQATT and CDR2 is SNEGSKA (reference sequence). The CDR3 sequence is 14 residues long.

The chain employs TRBV20-1 and TRBJ2-2; 8 nucleotides align to TRBD1. The V and J ends lost 0 bases and 4 bases, in that order; junction bases with no gene match: 4. CDR1 is DFQATT, CDR2 SNEGSKA, per germline (reference sequence). CDR3 length: 15 amino acids. The CDR3: CSARDGRGLTGELFF. For the CDR3, the DNA is TGCAGTGCTAGAGATGGCAGGGGGCTCACCGGGGAGCTGTTTTTT.

The chain joins TRBV3-1 to TRBJ1-1; no clear D. CDR3 length: 13 amino acids. The germline V gene has CDR1 LGHDT and CDR2 YNNKEL (reference sequence). Trimming removed 1 base from V and 14 bases from J, with 17 bases in between. The CDR3 here is CASSQGPAPFGFF. CDR3 coding DNA: TGTGCCAGCAGCCAAGGCCCGGCCCCTTTCGGCTTCTTT.

This clonotype was counted ten times or more. The chain is built from TRBV27 and TRBJ1-1, with D perhaps matching TRBD1 (6 bases). The V and J ends lost 10 bases and 4 bases respectively, with 25 bases between them. Germline assignment: CDR1 MNHEY and CDR2 SMNVEV (reference sequence). The CDR3 is made up of 16 amino acids. In DNA form, the CDR3 reads TGTGCCACCCACACCTGGGGCGAACAGGGAAGCACTGAAGCTTTCTTT. Translating gives CATHTWGEQGSTEAFF.

Only a few counts were recorded for this clonotype. The chain has TRBV5-1 and TRBJ1-2; 10 bases map to TRBD1. CDR1 is SGHRS, CDR2 YFSETQ, per germline. The CDR3 consists of 15 residues. Losses at the gene ends were 4 bases for V and 2 bases for J; bases not matched to a gene: 5. In DNA, the CDR3 is TGCGCCAGCAGCCGAGGGACAGGGGACAACTATGGCTACACCTTC. It codes for CASSRGTGDNYGYTF.

This clonotype occurred many times. The V gene is TRBV4-1, the J gene TRBJ2-7; D remains ambiguous. This CDR3 region has 13 residues. V lost 3 bases, J lost 0 bases, and 6 bases lay in between. The germline V gene has CDR1 MGHRA and CDR2 YSYEKL. This CDR3 reads CASSQGSSYEQYF. In DNA form, the CDR3 reads TGCGCCAGCAGCCAGGGCAGCTCCTACGAGCAGTACTTC.

This clonotype was recorded at least ten times. The V call is TRBV29-1, the J call TRBJ2-3; 10 positions agree with TRBD1. The trim removed 6 bases at V and 4 bases at J, leaving 13 bases unmatched. The CDR3 contains 16 residues. Germline CDR1 and CDR2: SQVTM and ANQGSEA. Here the CDR3 DNA reads TGCAGCGTCCTGCCCGACAGGGGGACAGGGGCAGATACGCAGTATTTT. This gives the protein CSVLPDRGTGADTQYF.

V and J are TRBV7-2 and TRBJ1-3; 7 bases fit TRBD1. Germline lookup yields CDR1 SGHTA and CDR2 FQGNSA. The CDR3 loop spans 13 amino acids. Unmatched junction bases numbered 4, after V lost 2 bases and J lost 9 bases. The CDR3 region has the DNA TGTGCCAGCAGCTTATCCAGACAGGGCACCATATATTTT. It specifies CASSLSRQGTIYF.

The V gene is TRBV7-9, the J gene TRBJ2-1; D is uncertain. Germline loops: CDR1 SEHNR, CDR2 FQNEAQ (reference sequence). This CDR3 is 13 amino acids long. The V gene lost 3 bases and the J gene lost 4 bases, with 7 bases spanning the gap. The CDR3 loop reads CASSFMTYNEQFF. Written as DNA, the CDR3 is TGTGCCAGCAGCTTTATGACTTACAATGAGCAGTTCTTC.

The genes are TRBV2 and TRBJ2-1, with TRBD2 matching 7 bases. CDR1 and CDR2 from the germline V gene are SNHLY and FYNNEI. CDR3 length equals 15 residues. J lost 5 bases, V lost 1 base, and 5 bases had no gene match. This CDR3 is CASSEVSSGDNEQFF. Written as DNA, the CDR3 is TGTGCCAGCAGTGAAGTGTCTAGCGGAGACAATGAGCAGTTCTTC.

This rearrangement joins TRBV23-1 to TRBJ2-1, with TRBD2 matching 7 bases. TRBV23-1 is an open reading frame whose function is uncertain. The V gene end was trimmed by 3 bases and the J gene end by 6 bases; junction bases not matched to a gene: 14. The CDR3 is 17 residues long. CDR3 region: CASSHGTLAESRNEQFF. CDR3 nucleotide sequence: TGCGCCAGCAGTCACGGAACTCTAGCGGAATCTCGCAATGAGCAGTTCTTC.

This clonotype was observed a few times. J is TRBJ2-4 and V is TRBV9; D is undetermined. Germline CDR1 reads SGDLS; CDR2 reads YYNGEE. The CDR3 spans 14 residues. The V end lost 3 bases, the J end lost 8 bases, and 15 bases lay between the germline ends. CDR3 DNA sequence: TGTGCCAGCAGCGCCTACAACGGGTTAGACATTCAGTACTTC. Translation gives CASSAYNGLDIQYF.

This chain links TRBV19 with TRBJ1-2, with D tentatively TRBD1 (5 bases). The V end was cut by 3 bases, the J end by 4 bases, with 9 bases between. CDR1 is LNHDA, CDR2 SQIVND, per germline (reference sequence). The CDR3 runs 13 residues. The CDR3 region has the DNA TGTGCCAGTAGTATGGGACGCGGCTATGGCTACACCTTC. Encoded protein: CASSMGRGYGYTF.

This clonotype was detected ten times or more. The gene calls are TRBV4-3 and TRBJ2-2; the match to TRBD2 covers 14 bases. CDR3 length equals 17 residues. V lost 3 bases, J lost 5 bases, and 5 bases stayed unmatched. Germline V gene sequence: CDR1 LGHNA, CDR2 YSLEER. CDR3 DNA sequence: TGCGCCAGCAGCCAGGGACTAGCGGGAGATAAAACCGGGGAGCTGTTTTTT. This translates into CASSQGLAGDKTGELFF.

The chain combines TRBV18 with TRBJ1-4, with 7 positions matching TRBD1. The germline V gene has CDR1 KGHSH and CDR2 LQKENI. The CDR3 is made up of 15 amino acids. J gave up 8 bases and V 3 bases, and 9 bases lay outside the gene matches. CDR3 sequence (DNA): TGTGCCAGCTCACCCCCGGGAAGGGGGCGAGAAAAACTGTTTTTT. This gives the protein CASSPPGRGREKLFF.

This clonotype has at least ten counts. An end of the junction does not agree with germline; a read error may underlie this. This sequence joins TRBV7-7 and TRBJ2-2; D unclear. The CDR3 is made up of 14 amino acids. The V gene's germline CDR1 is SSHAT and CDR2 FNYEAQ (reference sequence). The CDR3 reads CASSPESNTGELFF. The CDR3, as DNA: TGTGCTAGCAGCCCCGAATCAAACACCGGGGAGCTGTTTTTT.

The V and J genes are TRBV25-1 and TRBJ1-2; weak D call: TRBD1 (5 bases). CDR3 size: 15 residues. The germline V and J ends were trimmed by 1 base and 5 bases, with 14 bases remaining between them. Germline lookup yields CDR1 MGHDK and CDR2 SYGVNS. CDR3: CASSESGRVKYGYTF. CDR3 bases: TGTGCCAGCAGTGAATCCGGCAGGGTTAAGTATGGCTACACCTTC.

The sample holds many counts of this clonotype. Mismatch with germline at one junction end may stem from a read error. The chain couples TRBV11-2 to TRBJ2-7; D is possibly TRBD2 (5 bases). CDR1 and CDR2 (germline): SGHAT, FQNNGV. The CDR3 is 12 residues long. CDR3 nucleotide sequence: TGTGCCAGCAGCTTAGGCCTCCTCGAGGGTCACTTC. This sequence encodes CASSLGLLEGHF.

The V gene is TRBV5-1, the J gene TRBJ2-7; D is unclear. Germline CDR1 and CDR2: SGHRS and YFSETQ. Trimming stripped 3 bases from V and 0 bases from J, with 10 bases between. The CDR3 loop spans 14 amino acids. The CDR3: CASSSIPSSYEQYF. The CDR3 DNA reads as TGCGCCAGCAGCTCTATACCGAGCTCCTACGAGCAGTACTTC.

The V and J genes are TRBV6-5 and TRBJ2-2; a possible D gene is TRBD1 (6 bases). This CDR3 is built from 16 residues. V was cut by 3 bases and J by 1 base, with 12 bases left in between. Germline V CDR1 and CDR2: MNHEY, SVGAGI. The CDR3 region has the DNA TGTGCCAGCAGTTATAGGGGACATTTGAACACCGGGGAGCTGTTTTTT. Amino acid sequence: CASSYRGHLNTGELFF.

The chain employs TRBV4-2 and TRBJ2-3; 9 nucleotides agree with TRBD2. The CDR3 covers 18 residues. The germline CDR1 and CDR2 sequences are LGHNA and YNFKEQ. The V segment lost 0 bases and the J segment 2 bases; nucleotides outside the gene matches: 9. The CDR3 DNA follows: TGTGCCAGCAGCCAAGAGGTATCGGGCGGGAGGGCCACAGATACGCAGTATTTT. It codes for CASSQEVSGGRATDTQYF.

The rearrangement uses TRBV20-1 and TRBJ1-1, with 7 bases aligning to TRBD1. Germline CDR1 and CDR2: DFQATT and SNEGSKA (reference sequence). The CDR3 runs to 15 residues. The V and J ends lost 2 bases and 3 bases, in that order; junction bases with no gene match: 9. The CDR3: CSARPPYTGDTEAFF. CDR3 sequence (DNA): TGCAGTGCTAGACCCCCGTATACAGGGGACACTGAAGCTTTCTTT.

This chain uses TRBV13 with TRBJ2-1; D remains ambiguous. The CDR3 is 13 amino acids. The ends were cut back, 3 bases at V and 7 bases at J, with 10 bases in the middle. Germline V gene data show CDR1 as PRHDT and CDR2 as FYEKMQ (reference sequence). CDR3 in amino acids: CASSFTDPNEQFF. The CDR3 region has the DNA TGTGCCAGCAGCTTTACAGATCCTAATGAGCAGTTCTTC.

This clonotype was picked up a small number of times. The rearrangement links TRBV7-3 to TRBJ2-7; D gene unclear. Germline loops: CDR1 SGHTA, CDR2 FQGTGA. V was pared by 4 bases and J by 0 bases, with 10 bases between. The CDR3 extends over 14 amino acids. CDR3 nucleotide sequence: TGTGCCAGCAGCTCCCAAGGTGGCTCCTACGAGCAGTACTTC. It translates to CASSSQGGSYEQYF.